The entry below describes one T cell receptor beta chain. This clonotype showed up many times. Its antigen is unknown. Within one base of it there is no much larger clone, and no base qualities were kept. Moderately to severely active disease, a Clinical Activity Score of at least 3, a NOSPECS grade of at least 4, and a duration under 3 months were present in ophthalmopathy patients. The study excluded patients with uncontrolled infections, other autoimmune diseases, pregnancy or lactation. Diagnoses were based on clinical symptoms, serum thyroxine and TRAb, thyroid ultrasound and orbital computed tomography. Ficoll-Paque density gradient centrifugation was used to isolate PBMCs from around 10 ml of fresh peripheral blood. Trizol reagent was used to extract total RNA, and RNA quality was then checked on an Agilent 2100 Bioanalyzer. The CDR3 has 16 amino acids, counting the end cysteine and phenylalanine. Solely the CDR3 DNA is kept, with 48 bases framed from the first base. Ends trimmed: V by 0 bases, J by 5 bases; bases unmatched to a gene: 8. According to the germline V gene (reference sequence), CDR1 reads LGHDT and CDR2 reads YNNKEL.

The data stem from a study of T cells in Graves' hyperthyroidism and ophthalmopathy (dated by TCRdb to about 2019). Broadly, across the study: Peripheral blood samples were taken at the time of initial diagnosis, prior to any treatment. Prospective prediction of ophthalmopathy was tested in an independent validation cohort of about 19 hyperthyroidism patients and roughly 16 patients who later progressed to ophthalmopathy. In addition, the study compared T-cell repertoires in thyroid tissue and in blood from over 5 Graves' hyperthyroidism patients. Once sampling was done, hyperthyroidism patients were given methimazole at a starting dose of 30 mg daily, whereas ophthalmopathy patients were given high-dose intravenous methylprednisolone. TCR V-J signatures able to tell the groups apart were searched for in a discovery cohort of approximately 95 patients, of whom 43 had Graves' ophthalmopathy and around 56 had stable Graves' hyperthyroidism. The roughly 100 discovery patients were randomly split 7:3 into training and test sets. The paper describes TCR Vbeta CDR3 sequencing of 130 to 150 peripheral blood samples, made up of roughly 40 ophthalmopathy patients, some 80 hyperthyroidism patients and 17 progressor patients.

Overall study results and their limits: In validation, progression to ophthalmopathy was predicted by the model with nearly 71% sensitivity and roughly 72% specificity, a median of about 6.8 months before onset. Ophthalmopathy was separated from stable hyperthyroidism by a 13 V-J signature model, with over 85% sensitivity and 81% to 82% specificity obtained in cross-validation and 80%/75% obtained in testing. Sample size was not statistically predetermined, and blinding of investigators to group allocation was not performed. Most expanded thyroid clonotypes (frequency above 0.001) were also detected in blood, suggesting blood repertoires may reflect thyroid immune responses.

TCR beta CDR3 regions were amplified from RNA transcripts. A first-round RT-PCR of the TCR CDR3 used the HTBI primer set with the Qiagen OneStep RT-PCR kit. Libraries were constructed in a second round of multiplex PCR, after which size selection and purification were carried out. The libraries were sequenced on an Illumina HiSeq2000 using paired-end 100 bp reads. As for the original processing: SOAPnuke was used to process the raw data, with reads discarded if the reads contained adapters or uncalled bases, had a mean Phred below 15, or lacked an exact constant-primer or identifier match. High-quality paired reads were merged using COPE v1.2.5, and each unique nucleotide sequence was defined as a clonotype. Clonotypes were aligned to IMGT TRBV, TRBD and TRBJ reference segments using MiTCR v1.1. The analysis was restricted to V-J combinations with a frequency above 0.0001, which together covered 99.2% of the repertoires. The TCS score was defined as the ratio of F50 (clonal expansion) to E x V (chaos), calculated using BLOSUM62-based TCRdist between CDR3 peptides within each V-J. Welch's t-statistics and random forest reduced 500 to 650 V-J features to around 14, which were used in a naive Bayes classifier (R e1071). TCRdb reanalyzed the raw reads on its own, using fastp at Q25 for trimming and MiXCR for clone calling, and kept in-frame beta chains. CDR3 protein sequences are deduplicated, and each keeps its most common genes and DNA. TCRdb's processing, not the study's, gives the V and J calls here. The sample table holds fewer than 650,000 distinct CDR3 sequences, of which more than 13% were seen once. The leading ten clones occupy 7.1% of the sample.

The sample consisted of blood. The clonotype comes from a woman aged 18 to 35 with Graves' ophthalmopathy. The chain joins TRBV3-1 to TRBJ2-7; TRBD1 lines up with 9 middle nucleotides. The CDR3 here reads CASSQDWGTGLDEQYF. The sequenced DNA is TGTGCCAGCAGCCAAGATTGGGGGACAGGGCTAGACGAGCAGTACTTC.